This entry lists 13 T cell receptor beta chains sequenced from one sample in a study of cytomegalovirus exposure and HLA in healthy donors. The primer mix had 60 Vbeta and 13 Jbeta primers. Produced via immunoSEQ multiplex PCR; TCRdb's table is partial and in-frame only. The table lists tens of thousands of clones, approximately 78% of them singletons, with around 4% in the top ten. The sequenced sample consisted of PBMCs. The receptors shown here come from a male donor in good health and CMV-seropositive.

V and J are TRBV28 and TRBJ2-5; 12 bases align to TRBD2. CDR3 length: 15 residues. V lost 6 bases, J lost 7 bases, and 9 bases stayed unmatched. Germline CDR1 and CDR2: MDHEN and SYDVKM. The CDR3 sequence: CASRTTSGRSGTQYF. The CDR3 DNA is TGTGCCAGCAGGACTACTAGCGGGAGGTCAGGGACCCAGTACTTC.

The chain combines TRBV28 with TRBJ2-5, with D maybe TRBD2 (5 bases). V lost 5 bases and J lost 3, with 19 bases in between. The CDR3 totals 16 residues. Germline V gene lookup returns CDR1 MDHEN and CDR2 SYDVKM. CDR3 loop: CASSPRLRGQEETQYF. CDR3 in DNA: TGTGCCAGCAGTCCCCGCCTCCGAGGGCAGGAAGAGACCCAGTACTTC.

The chain combines TRBV30 with TRBJ1-5; 8 bases align to TRBD1. CDR1 is GTSNPN and CDR2 is SVGIG in the germline V gene (reference sequence). This CDR3 comprises 15 residues. J lost 0 bases, V lost 4 bases, and 5 bases had no gene match. CDR3 protein: CAWKDRAYSNQPQHF. CDR3 DNA sequence: TGTGCCTGGAAGGACAGGGCGTATAGCAATCAGCCCCAGCATTTT.

The rearrangement uses TRBV19 and TRBJ1-1; D remains ambiguous. V lost 3 bases, J lost 1 base, and 12 bases lay in between. Per the germline V gene, CDR1 is LNHDA and CDR2 is SQIVND (reference sequence). The CDR3 is 15 residues long. The CDR3 region is CASSIRLGANTEAFF. The CDR3 nucleotides read TGTGCCAGTAGTATCCGGCTAGGCGCGAACACTGAAGCTTTCTTT.

The chain combines TRBV5-1 with TRBJ2-7; possibly TRBD1 for D (5 bases). CDR1 and CDR2 (germline): SGHRS, YFSETQ. The CDR3 sequence is 15 residues long. V was trimmed by 0 bases and J by 2 bases, leaving 12 bases between them. In DNA, the CDR3 is TGCGCCAGCAGCTTGGCAGGGAAGATTACCTACGAGCAGTACTTC. This gives the protein CASSLAGKITYEQYF. The full variable domain, completed using reference TRBV5-1 and TRBJ2-7, is KAGVTQTPRYLIKTRGQQVTLSCSPISGHRSVSWYQQTPGQGLQFLFEYFSETQRNKGNFPGRFSGRQFSNSRSEMNVSTLELGDSALYLCASSLAGKITYEQYFGPGTRLTVT.

This clone has just a few counts. The V and J genes are TRBV6-5 and TRBJ1-2, with D possibly TRBD1 on 6 matching bases. V lost 6 bases to trimming and J lost 7 bases, with 15 bases between them. This CDR3 comprises 13 residues. From germline, CDR1 is MNHEY and CDR2 SVGAGI. The CDR3: CASRQGLAVGYTF. CDR3 in DNA: TGTGCCAGCAGACAGGGCCTGGCGGTTGGCTACACCTTC.

The rearrangement joins TRBV13 to TRBJ2-7, with a possible D match to TRBD2 (6 bases). The germline gives CDR1 PRHDT, CDR2 FYEKMQ (reference sequence). The V gene lost 1 base and the J gene lost 1 base, with 11 bases spanning the gap. This CDR3 region has 15 residues. CDR3 DNA sequence: TGTGCCAGCAGCTTAGACGGGAGAGGATCCTACGAGCAGTACTTC. It specifies CASSLDGRGSYEQYF.

A few counts support this clone. The CDR3 DNA follows: TGTGCCAGCAGGAGGGTCGGTGAGCAGTTCTTC. It translates to CASRRVGEQFF. The chain uses TRBV6-5 and TRBJ2-1; the D gene is possibly TRBD2 (5 bases). Trimming pared 6 bases from V and 9 bases from J, leaving 9 bases between. The CDR3 covers 11 residues. CDR1 is MNHEY, CDR2 SVGAGI, per germline.

This chain uses TRBV15 with TRBJ2-7, with D possibly being TRBD2 (6 bases). Germline CDR1 reads LNHNV; CDR2 reads YYDKDF (reference sequence). Trimming left V 5 bases short and J 1 base short, with 12 bases between. The CDR3 extends over 14 amino acids. In DNA, the CDR3 is TGTGCCACCAGCCGAACGGGGGATTCCTACGAGCAGTACTTC. Translation gives CATSRTGDSYEQYF.

V and J are TRBV7-6 and TRBJ2-5; possibly TRBD1 for D (6 bases). Germline CDR1 reads SGHVS; CDR2 reads FNYEAQ. The CDR3 spans 14 residues. The ends were cut back, 1 base at V and 5 bases at J, with 11 bases in the middle. CDR3 loop: CASSLGQARETQYF. CDR3 coding DNA: TGTGCCAGCAGCTTAGGACAGGCTCGGGAGACCCAGTACTTC.

This chain joins TRBV14 and TRBJ2-5; 8 nucleotides line up with TRBD2. Germline V CDR1 and CDR2: SGHDN, FVKESK. The CDR3 totals 17 residues. The trim removed 0 bases at V and 4 bases at J, leaving 10 bases unmatched. The CDR3 sequence is CASSQDMREVPRETQYF. DNA of the CDR3: TGTGCCAGCAGCCAAGATATGCGGGAGGTCCCCCGAGAGACCCAGTACTTC.

V gene TRBV16 combines with J gene TRBJ1-2; D is undetermined. The V gene lost 0 bases and the J gene lost 0 bases, with 8 bases spanning the gap. The CDR3 contains 15 residues. CDR1 is KGHSY, CDR2 FQNENV, per germline. Written as DNA, the CDR3 is TGTGCCAGCAGCCAATCGCCGGGAACTAACTATGGCTACACCTTC. Protein: CASSQSPGTNYGYTF.

The table lists this clone with a count of one. This rearrangement joins TRBV7-2 to TRBJ2-1; 8 bases are a match to TRBD2. J was trimmed by 1 base and V by 5 bases; bases with no gene match: 4. This CDR3 spans 15 amino acids. Germline V CDR1 and CDR2: SGHTA, FQGNSA. The CDR3 is CASSPRLASYNEQFF. As DNA, the CDR3 is TGTGCCAGCAGCCCCCGACTAGCGTCCTACAATGAGCAGTTCTTC.